This T cell receptor beta chain was retrieved from a study of technical replicates of blood from a handful of donors. Sequencing used immunoSEQ multiplex PCR; TCRdb keeps in-frame clones, though not all of them. The sample lists more than 60,000 clones; just under 95% were seen once. The sample consisted of T cells isolated from PBMCs. This receptor was taken from a human donor in good health.

CDR3 residues: CASTPEVAGATGELFF. The CDR3 nucleotides are TGTGCCAGCACTCCTGAGGTAGCGGGAGCGACCGGGGAGCTGTTTTTT. The chain is built from TRBV6-6 and TRBJ2-2; 9 positions match TRBD2. The CDR3 length is 16 residues. Germline V gene sequence: CDR1 MNHNY, CDR2 SVGAGI (reference sequence). With V trimmed by 7 bases and J by 5 bases, 11 bases remained unmatched.